Listed below are T cell receptor beta chains from one sample, sequenced in a study of T cell clones after liver transplantation. Some clones are missing from TCRdb's copy, which holds only in-frame ones; the method was immunoSEQ multiplex PCR. The table lists approximately 6,000 clones, 81% of them singletons. This material consisted of CD8+ T cells from blood, taken before liver transplant. These receptors originate from a human donor who received a liver transplant. Each CDR3 is given with its conserved first and last residue. D genes are given only for firm matches. The size field is filled for only some rows; it gives once, few, many or a size class.

TRBV9,-,-,TRBJ2-7,TGTGCCAGCAGCGCTGGCGGGACAGAGGGCGAGCAGTACTTC,CASSAGGTEGEQYF
TRBV27,-,TRBD1,TRBJ1-1,TGTGCCAGCAGTGCCCGGGACAGGTTTCTTGTAGGAACTTTCTTT,CASSARDRFLVGTFF
TRBV6-1,-,-,TRBJ2-1,TGTGCCAGCAGTGAAGACAATGAGCAGTTCTTC,CASSEDNEQFF
TRBV28,once,TRBD2,TRBJ2-1,TGTGCCAGCAGCGTACTAGCGGGAAGTGAGCAGTTCTTC,CASSVLAGSEQFF
TRBV11-2,-,-,TRBJ2-7,TGTGCCAGCAGCTTAGAGGCGGGATACGAGCAGTACTTC,CASSLEAGYEQYF
TRBV6-1,-,-,TRBJ2-7,TGTGCCAGCAGTGCCCTCTACGAGCAGTACTTC,CASSALYEQYF
TRBV28,-,-,TRBJ1-5,TGTGCCAGCAGCCCTAACAGGGTTCGAGGGCCCCAGCATTTT,CASSPNRVRGPQHF
TRBV9,-,TRBD1,TRBJ2-1,TGTGCCAGCAGCCATCCCAGGGGACAGGAATCTTACAATGAGCAGTTCTTC,CASSHPRGQESYNEQFF
TRBV5-6,once,-,TRBJ1-6,TGTGCCAGCAGCTTGGATAGGGCCCCCTATAATTCACCCCTCCACTTT,CASSLDRAPYNSPLHF
TRBV7-2,-,-,TRBJ2-1,TGTGCCAGCAGCCGTTTGGGACTTAGCTCCTACAATGAGCAGTTCTTC,CASSRLGLSSYNEQFF
TRBV12-5,-,-,TRBJ2-2,TGTGCTAGTGGTTTGTCCCCCCTACCCACCGGGGAGCTGTTTTTT,CASGLSPLPTGELFF
TRBV11-3,-,TRBD1,TRBJ1-4,TGTGCCAGCAGTCCACAGGGGGAAGGTGAAAAACTGTTTTTT,CASSPQGEGEKLFF
TRBV7-2,-,-,TRBJ2-6,TGTGCCAGCAGCTTCATAGGGACTGGGGCCAACGTCCTGACTTTC,CASSFIGTGANVLTF
TRBV27,-,TRBD2,TRBJ2-1,TGTGCCAGCAGTTCCGGGACTAGCGGGGGGCATGAGCAGTTCTTC,CASSSGTSGGHEQFF
TRBV30,once,-,TRBJ2-7,TGTGCCTGGAGTGTTCAAGACGAGCAGTACTTC,CAWSVQDEQYF
TRBV19,-,TRBD2,TRBJ2-1,TGTGCCTCATGGGCGGGAGGGACGAGTAATGAGCAGTTCTTC,CASWAGGTSNEQFF
TRBV5-1,-,-,TRBJ1-4,TGCGCCAGCAGCCCCGGGGGGGTAAAACTGTTTTTT,CASSPGGVKLFF
TRBV2,few,TRBD2,TRBJ2-4,TGTGCCAGCAGGCGGGGGGGCAAAAACATTCAGTACTTC,CASRRGGKNIQYF
TRBV5-4,-,-,TRBJ2-7,TGTGCCAGCAGCTTACAGGGAATCTACGAGCAGTACTTC,CASSLQGIYEQYF
TRBV11-2,-,-,TRBJ2-7,TGTGCCAGCAGCTTAGTCCGGAGCTCCTACGAGCAGTACTTC,CASSLVRSSYEQYF
TRBV27,-,TRBD2,TRBJ2-7,TGTGCCAGCAGTGATAGCGGGGGGACCTACGAGCAGTACTTC,CASSDSGGTYEQYF
TRBV4-2,once,TRBD2,TRBJ2-1,TGTGCCAGCAGCAGTAGCGGGAACTCCTACAATGAGCAGTTCTTC,CASSSSGNSYNEQFF
TRBV25-1,-,TRBD2,TRBJ2-1,TGTGCCAGCAGCCTAGCGGGAGAATGGAATGAGCAGTTCTTC,CASSLAGEWNEQFF
TRBV7-6,-,TRBD1,TRBJ1-1,TGTGCCAGCAGCCAGACAGGGGCAAACACTGAAGCTTTCTTT,CASSQTGANTEAFF
TRBV29-1,-,-,TRBJ1-1,TGCAGCGTTGATCCCAGGGAGGTCGAGGGAACTGAAGCTTTCTTT,CSVDPREVEGTEAFF
TRBV7-9,-,TRBD1,TRBJ1-4,TGTGCCAGCAGCGGGACAGGTGGTGAAAAACTGTTTTTT,CASSGTGGEKLFF
TRBV11-2,-,TRBD1,TRBJ2-7,TGTGCCAGCAGTCCTGACAGGGGCATAGATTCCTACGAGCAGTACTTC,CASSPDRGIDSYEQYF
TRBV5-5,once,-,TRBJ1-1,TGTGCCAGCAGCTTGGGATCAGAAATGAACACTGAAGCTTTCTTT,CASSLGSEMNTEAFF
TRBV5-4,-,-,TRBJ2-7,TGTGCCAGCAGCTCCCCAGGGCTGGAGGGGACCTACGAGCAGTACTTC,CASSSPGLEGTYEQYF
TRBV6-1,-,-,TRBJ1-6,TGTGCCAGCATAAAGGCACCTTTTAATTCACCCCTCCACTTT,CASIKAPFNSPLHF
TRBV4-3,-,TRBD1,TRBJ2-7,TGCGCCAGCAGCCATTCCGGGACAGGGGACTACGAGCAGTACTTC,CASSHSGTGDYEQYF
TRBV9,-,-,TRBJ2-7,TGTGCCAGCAGCGTAGTAGGGGGCGAGCAGTACTTC,CASSVVGGEQYF
TRBV19,-,-,TRBJ1-1,TGTGCCAGTACGTGGGGTGACGGCACTGAAGCTTTCTTT,CASTWGDGTEAFF
TRBV5-4,-,-,TRBJ2-7,TGTGCCAGCAGCTTACCCCCCTACGAGCAGTACTTC,CASSLPPYEQYF
TRBV10-2,-,-,TRBJ2-5,TGCGCCAGCAGTGAGATAGGGCGGCTCGAGACCCAGTACTTC,CASSEIGRLETQYF
TRBV6-6,-,-,TRBJ1-3,TGTGCCAGCAGTCGAAGAGACAGTTGGGAAAACACCATATATTTT,CASSRRDSWENTIYF
TRBV5-1,once,-,TRBJ1-1,TGCGCCAGCAGCTCACAGGGATTACCTACTGAAGCTTTCTTT,CASSSQGLPTEAFF
TRBV13,-,TRBD2,TRBJ2-4,TGTGCCAGCAATTACGGGAGGGGAAACATTCAGTACTTC,CASNYGRGNIQYF
TRBV2,once,TRBD2,TRBJ2-1,TGTGCCAGCAGTGAAAGTTGGCGGGAGGGGTACAATGAGCAGTTCTTC,CASSESWREGYNEQFF
TRBV10-3,-,-,TRBJ2-7,TGTGCCATCAGTGAGTCGAACCGCCCGACCTACGAGCAGTACTTC,CAISESNRPTYEQYF
TRBV7-6,-,TRBD2,TRBJ2-4,TGTGCCAGCAGCTCGGGACTAGCGGGGATAGCCAAAAACATTCAGTACTTC,CASSSGLAGIAKNIQYF
TRBV9,-,-,TRBJ2-1,TGTGCCAGCAGCGTTGTCCGGGATGATGAGCAGTTCTTC,CASSVVRDDEQFF
TRBV7-9,few,-,TRBJ2-7,TGTGCCAGCAGCTACCAAGGAGAGCAGTACTTC,CASSYQGEQYF
TRBV5-4,-,-,TRBJ2-2,TGTGCCAGCAGCTTCGGTGGCGGACCCGGGGAGCTGTTTTTT,CASSFGGGPGELFF
TRBV10-1,-,TRBD1,TRBJ2-2,TGCGCCAGCAGTGACGGGCAGGGGGCCCTAGCGAACACCGGGGAGCTGTTTTTT,CASSDGQGALANTGELFF
TRBV6-5,-,-,TRBJ1-5,TGTGCCAGCAGCTCCCCCCACAGCGGGGAACCCCAGCATTTT,CASSSPHSGEPQHF
TRBV6-5,-,-,TRBJ2-7,TGTGCCAGCAGTTACAAGGGCCCAGCCTACGAGCAGTACTTC,CASSYKGPAYEQYF
TRBV4-3,-,-,TRBJ2-2,TGCGCCAGCAGCTCCGAACGCCCCGGGGAGCTGTTTTTT,CASSSERPGELFF
TRBV28,-,-,TRBJ1-5,TGTGCCAGCAGCACTGACGCACTATTAGATCAGCCCCAGCATTTT,CASSTDALLDQPQHF